This TCR beta chain was retrieved from a study of Ad26.COV2.S vaccination and SARS-CoV-2 variants. Study background: The study gave Ad26.COV2.S intramuscularly, once or twice 56 days apart. Whole-study results and caveats: People given the vaccine had a wider spike-specific TCR breadth than placebo recipients did.

The assay was immunoSEQ multiplex PCR, and TCRdb's table has in-frame clones only and misses some. The data show around 250,000 clones, with 87% seen just once and less than 3.5% held by the top ten. Note on this clone: Its antigen is undetermined.

Documented treatment: about 20 received Ad26.COV2.S at low or high dose, single or two shots; roughly five received placebo; per-sample allocation not given. Sampling took place 63 days after the first vaccine or placebo injection. Adults aged 18-55 years in Boston included the donor. Vaccination employed an Ad26 vector expressing the Wuhan-strain SARS-CoV-2 spike. The specimen was peripheral blood, collected in a trial of Ad26.COV2.S vaccine versus placebo. The source of this sequence is a person between 18 and 65 years old who received the Ad26.COV2.S COVID-19 vaccine or a placebo.

The CDR3 region has the DNA TGTGCCAGCAGCGAAATCGGGACTAGCGGGAGGTACCACGAGCAGTACTTC. It specifies CASSEIGTSGRYHEQYF. The J gene is TRBJ2-7, the V gene TRBV7-9; TRBD2 matches 15 bases. The length of the CDR3 is 17 residues. Germline V CDR1 and CDR2: SEHNR, FQNEAQ (reference sequence). J lost 5 bases, V lost 5 bases, and 10 bases had no gene match.